This T cell receptor (beta chain) emerged from a study of blood T cell repertoires in COVID-19. The data were produced by immunoSEQ multiplex PCR, yet TCRdb's version contains in-frame clones alone and is incomplete. The table lists about 200,000 clones, over 70% of them singletons. The source of this sequence is a woman in her 70s with acute or convalescent COVID-19. Sequences were obtained from peripheral blood.

The CDR3 nucleotides are TGTGCCAGTAGGGCGGGAGTAGCGGGAGCAGATACGCAGTATTTT. Residues: CASRAGVAGADTQYF. The chain uses TRBV19 and TRBJ2-3; 9 bases are a match to TRBD2. The V segment lost 6 bases and the J segment 4 bases; nucleotides outside the gene matches: 8. This CDR3 has 15 residues. Germline CDR1 LNHDA, CDR2 SQIVND (reference sequence).